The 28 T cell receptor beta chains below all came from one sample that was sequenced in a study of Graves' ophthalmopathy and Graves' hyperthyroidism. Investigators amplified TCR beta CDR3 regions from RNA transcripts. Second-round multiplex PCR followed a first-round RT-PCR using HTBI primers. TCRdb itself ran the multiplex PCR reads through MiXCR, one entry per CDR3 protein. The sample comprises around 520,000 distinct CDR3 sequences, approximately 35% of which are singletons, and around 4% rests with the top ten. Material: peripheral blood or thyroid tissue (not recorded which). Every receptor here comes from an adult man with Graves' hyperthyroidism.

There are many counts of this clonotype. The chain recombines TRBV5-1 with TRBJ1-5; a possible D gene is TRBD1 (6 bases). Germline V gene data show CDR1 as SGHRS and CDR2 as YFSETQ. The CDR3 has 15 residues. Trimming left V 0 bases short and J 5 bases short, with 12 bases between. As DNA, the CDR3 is TGCGCCAGCAGCTTGGAGGGCAGGGGAGATCAGCCCCAGCATTTT. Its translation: CASSLEGRGDQPQHF.

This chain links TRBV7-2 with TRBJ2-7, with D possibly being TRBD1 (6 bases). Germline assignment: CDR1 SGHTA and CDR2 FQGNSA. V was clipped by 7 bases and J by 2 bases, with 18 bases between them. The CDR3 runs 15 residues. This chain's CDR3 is CASKTVDSLAYEQYF. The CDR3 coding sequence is TGTGCCAGCAAGACGGTGGACAGCCTCGCCTACGAGCAGTACTTC.

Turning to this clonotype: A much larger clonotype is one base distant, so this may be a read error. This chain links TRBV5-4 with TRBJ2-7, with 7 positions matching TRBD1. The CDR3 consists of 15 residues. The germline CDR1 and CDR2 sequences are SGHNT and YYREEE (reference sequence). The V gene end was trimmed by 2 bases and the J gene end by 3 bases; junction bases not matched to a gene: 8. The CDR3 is CASSFVGRGYYEQYF. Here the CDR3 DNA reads TGTGCCAGCAGCTTCGTGGGCAGGGGGTACTACGAGCAGTACTTC.

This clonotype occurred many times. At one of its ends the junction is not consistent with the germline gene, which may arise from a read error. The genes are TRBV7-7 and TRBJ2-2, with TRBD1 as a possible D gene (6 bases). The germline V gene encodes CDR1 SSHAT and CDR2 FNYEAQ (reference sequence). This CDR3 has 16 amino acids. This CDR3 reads CASSLMTGANTGELFF. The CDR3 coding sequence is TGTGCTAGCAGCTTAATGACAGGAGCCAACACCGGGGAGCTGTTTTTT.

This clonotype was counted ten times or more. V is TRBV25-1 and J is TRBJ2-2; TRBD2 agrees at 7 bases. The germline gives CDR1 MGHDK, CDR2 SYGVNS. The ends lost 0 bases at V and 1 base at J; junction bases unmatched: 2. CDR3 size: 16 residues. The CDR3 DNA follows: TGTGCCAGCAGTGAATACGGCGGGGGGAACACCGGGGAGCTGTTTTTT. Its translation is CASSEYGGGNTGELFF.

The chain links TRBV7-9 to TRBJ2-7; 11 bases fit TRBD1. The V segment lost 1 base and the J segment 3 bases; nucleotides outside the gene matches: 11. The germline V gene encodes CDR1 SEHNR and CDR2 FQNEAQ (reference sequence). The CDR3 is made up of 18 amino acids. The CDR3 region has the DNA TGTGCCAGCAGCTTAGATGGGACAGGGGGTGTAACCTTCTACGAGCAGTACTTC. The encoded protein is CASSLDGTGGVTFYEQYF.

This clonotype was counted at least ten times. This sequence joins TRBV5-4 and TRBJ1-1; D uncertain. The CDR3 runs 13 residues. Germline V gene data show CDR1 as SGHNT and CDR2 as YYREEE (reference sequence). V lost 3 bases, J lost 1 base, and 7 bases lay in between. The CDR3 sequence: CASSSQANTEAFF. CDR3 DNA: TGTGCCAGCAGCTCACAAGCGAACACTGAAGCTTTCTTT.

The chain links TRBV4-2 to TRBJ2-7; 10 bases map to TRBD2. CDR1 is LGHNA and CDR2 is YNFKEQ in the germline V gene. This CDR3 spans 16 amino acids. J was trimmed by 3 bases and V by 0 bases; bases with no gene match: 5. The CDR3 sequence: CASSQDPGLALYEQYF. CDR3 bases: TGTGCCAGCAGCCAAGATCCGGGACTAGCGCTCTACGAGCAGTACTTC.

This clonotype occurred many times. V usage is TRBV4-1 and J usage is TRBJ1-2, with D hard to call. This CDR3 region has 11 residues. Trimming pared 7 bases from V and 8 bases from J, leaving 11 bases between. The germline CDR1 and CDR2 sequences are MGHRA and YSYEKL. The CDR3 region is CASKGGGGYTF. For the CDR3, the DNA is TGCGCCAGCAAAGGAGGCGGGGGCTACACCTTC.

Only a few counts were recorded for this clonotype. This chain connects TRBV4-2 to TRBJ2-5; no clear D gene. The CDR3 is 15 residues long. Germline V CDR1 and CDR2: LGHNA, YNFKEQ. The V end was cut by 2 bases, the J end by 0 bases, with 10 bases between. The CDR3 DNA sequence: TGTGCCAGCAGCCAACTCCGGCAGAACCAAGAGACCCAGTACTTC. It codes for CASSQLRQNQETQYF.

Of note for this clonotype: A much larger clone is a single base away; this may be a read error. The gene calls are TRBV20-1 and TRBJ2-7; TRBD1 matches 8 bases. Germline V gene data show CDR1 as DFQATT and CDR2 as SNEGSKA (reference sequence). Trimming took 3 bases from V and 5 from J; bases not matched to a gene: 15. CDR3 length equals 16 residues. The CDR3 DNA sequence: TGCAGTGCTAGGGGCCCCGCGCAGGGGGCGCGGAACGAGCAGTACTTC. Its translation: CSARGPAQGARNEQYF.

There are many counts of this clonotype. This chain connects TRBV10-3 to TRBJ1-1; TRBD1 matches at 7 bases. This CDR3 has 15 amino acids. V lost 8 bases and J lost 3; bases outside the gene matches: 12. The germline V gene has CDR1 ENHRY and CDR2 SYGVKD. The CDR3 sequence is CAIQGQLKGDTEAFF. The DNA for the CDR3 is TGTGCCATCCAGGGACAGCTTAAAGGGGACACTGAAGCTTTCTTT.

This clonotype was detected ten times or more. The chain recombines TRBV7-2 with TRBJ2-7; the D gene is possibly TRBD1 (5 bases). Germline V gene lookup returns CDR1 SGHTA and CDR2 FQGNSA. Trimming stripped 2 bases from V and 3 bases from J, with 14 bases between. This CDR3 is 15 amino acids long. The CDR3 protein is CASSLKQGGIYEQYF. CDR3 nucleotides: TGTGCCAGCAGCTTAAAGCAGGGTGGAATCTACGAGCAGTACTTC.

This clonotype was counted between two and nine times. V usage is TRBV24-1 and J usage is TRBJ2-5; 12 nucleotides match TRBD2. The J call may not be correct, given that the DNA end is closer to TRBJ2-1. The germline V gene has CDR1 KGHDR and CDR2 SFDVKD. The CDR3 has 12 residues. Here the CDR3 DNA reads TGTGCCACCTCCGCTAGCGGGAGGGCGCAGTTCTTC. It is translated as CATSASGRAQFF.

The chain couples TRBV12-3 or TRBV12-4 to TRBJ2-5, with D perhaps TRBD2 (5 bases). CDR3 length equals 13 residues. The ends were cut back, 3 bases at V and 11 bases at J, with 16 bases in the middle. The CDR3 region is CASSFGRRDTQYF. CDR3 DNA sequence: TGTGCCAGCAGTTTCGGGCGTCGGGATACGCAGTACTTC.

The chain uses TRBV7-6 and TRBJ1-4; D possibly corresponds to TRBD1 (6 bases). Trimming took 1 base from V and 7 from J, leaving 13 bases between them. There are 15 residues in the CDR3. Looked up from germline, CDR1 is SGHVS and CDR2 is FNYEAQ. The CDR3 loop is CASSLEQGRGEKLFF. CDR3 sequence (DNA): TGTGCCAGCAGCTTAGAACAGGGTCGCGGTGAAAAACTGTTTTTT.

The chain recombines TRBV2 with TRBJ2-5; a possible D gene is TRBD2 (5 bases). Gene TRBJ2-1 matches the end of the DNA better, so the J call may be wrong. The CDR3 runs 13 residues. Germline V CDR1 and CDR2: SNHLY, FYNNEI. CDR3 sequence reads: CASSEAGVNEQFF. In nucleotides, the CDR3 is TGTGCCAGCAGTGAAGCGGGAGTCAATGAGCAGTTCTTC.

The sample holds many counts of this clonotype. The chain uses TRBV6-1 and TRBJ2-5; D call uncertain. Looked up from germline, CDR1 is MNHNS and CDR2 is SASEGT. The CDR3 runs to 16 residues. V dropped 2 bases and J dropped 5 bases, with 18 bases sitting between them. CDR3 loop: CASSEFGLRLGETQYF. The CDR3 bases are TGTGCCAGCAGTGAATTCGGGTTGCGGCTGGGGGAGACCCAGTACTTC.

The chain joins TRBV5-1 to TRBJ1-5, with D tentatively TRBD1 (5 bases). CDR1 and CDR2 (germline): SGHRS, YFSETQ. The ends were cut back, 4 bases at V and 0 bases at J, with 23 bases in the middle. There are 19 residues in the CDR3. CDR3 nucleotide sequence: TGCGCCAGCAGCACGGCGGGGGACCCGACGCTTTATAGCAATCAGCCCCAGCATTTT. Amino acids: CASSTAGDPTLYSNQPQHF. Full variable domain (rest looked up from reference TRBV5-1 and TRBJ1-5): KAGVTQTPRYLIKTRGQQVTLSCSPISGHRSVSWYQQTPGQGLQFLFEYFSETQRNKGNFPGRFSGRQFSNSRSEMNVSTLELGDSALYLCASSTAGDPTLYSNQPQHFGDGTRLSIL.

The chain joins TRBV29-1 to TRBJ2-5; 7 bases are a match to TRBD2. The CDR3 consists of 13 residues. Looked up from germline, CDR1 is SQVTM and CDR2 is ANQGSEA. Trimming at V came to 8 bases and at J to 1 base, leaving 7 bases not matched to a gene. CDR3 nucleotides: TGCAGCTTGGTAGGCGGGGGCCAAGAGACCCAGTACTTC. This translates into CSLVGGGQETQYF.

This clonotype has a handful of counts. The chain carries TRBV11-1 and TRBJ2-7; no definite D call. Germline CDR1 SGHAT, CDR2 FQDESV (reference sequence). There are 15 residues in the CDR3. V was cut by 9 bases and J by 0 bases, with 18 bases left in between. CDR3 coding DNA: TGTGCCAGTAGTATAGATCGTAGTAGCTCCTACGAGCAGTACTTC. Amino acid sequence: CASSIDRSSSYEQYF.

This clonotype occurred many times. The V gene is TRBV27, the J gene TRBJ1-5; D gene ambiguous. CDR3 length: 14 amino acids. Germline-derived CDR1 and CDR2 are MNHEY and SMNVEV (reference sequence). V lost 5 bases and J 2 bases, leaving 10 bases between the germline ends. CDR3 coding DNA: TGTGCCAGCAGTCAGGCGATTGGCAATCAGCCCCAGCATTTT. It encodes CASSQAIGNQPQHF.

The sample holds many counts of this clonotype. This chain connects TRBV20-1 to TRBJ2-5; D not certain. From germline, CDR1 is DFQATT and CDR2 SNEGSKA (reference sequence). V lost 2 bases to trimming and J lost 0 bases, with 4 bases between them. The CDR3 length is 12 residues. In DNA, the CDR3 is TGCAGTGCTAGAAACAACCAAGAGACCCAGTACTTC. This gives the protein CSARNNQETQYF.

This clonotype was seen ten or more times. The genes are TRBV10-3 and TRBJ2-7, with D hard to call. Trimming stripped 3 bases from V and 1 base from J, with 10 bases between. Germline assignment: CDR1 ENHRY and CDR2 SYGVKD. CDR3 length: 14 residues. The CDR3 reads CAISDVGVSYEQYF. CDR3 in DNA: TGTGCCATCAGTGATGTTGGGGTTTCCTACGAGCAGTACTTC.

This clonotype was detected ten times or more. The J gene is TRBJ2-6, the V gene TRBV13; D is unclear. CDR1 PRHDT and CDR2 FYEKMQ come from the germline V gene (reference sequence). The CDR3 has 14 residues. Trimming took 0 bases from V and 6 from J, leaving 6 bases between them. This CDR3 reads CASSLGALANVLTF. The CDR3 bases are TGTGCCAGCAGCTTAGGAGCGTTGGCCAACGTCCTGACTTTC.

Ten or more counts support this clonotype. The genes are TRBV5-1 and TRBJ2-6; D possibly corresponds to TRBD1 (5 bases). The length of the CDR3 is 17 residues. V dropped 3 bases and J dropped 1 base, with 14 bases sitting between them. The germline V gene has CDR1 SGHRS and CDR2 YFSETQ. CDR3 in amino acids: CASSSASQGSGANVLTF. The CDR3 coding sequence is TGCGCCAGCAGCTCAGCATCCCAGGGATCTGGGGCCAACGTCCTGACTTTC.

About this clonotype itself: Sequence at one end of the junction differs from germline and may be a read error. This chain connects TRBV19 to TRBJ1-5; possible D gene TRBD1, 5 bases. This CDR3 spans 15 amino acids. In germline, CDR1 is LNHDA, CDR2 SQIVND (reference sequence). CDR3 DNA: TGTGCCGGTAGTACCCCCACCGACAGAAATCAGCCCCAGCATTTT. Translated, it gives CAGSTPTDRNQPQHF. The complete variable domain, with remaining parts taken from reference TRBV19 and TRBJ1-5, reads DGGITQSPKYLFRKEGQNVTLSCEQNLNHDAMYWYRQDPGQGLRLIYYSQIVNDFQKGDIAEGYSVSREKKESFPLTVTSAQKNPTAFYLCAGSTPTDRNQPQHFGDGTRLSIL.

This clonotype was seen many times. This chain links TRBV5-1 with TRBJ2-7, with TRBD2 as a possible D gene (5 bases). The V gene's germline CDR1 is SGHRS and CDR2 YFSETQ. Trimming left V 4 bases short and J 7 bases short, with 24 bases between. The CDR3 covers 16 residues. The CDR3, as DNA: TGCGCCAGCAGCCCCCCCGGAGGACGGCCCAGATGGGAGCAGTACTTC. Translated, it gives CASSPPGGRPRWEQYF.